These T cell receptor beta chains were read from a single sample in a study of read filtering for tumor transcriptome and immune sequencing. In TCRdb, the reads were re-called with MiXCR into one record per CDR3 protein. The sample records over 50,000 distinct CDR3 sequences, approximately 20% being singletons. Input material: a population of CD138-negative cells sorted from bone marrow. Receptors originate from a donor aged 40 or over with multiple myeloma. CDR3s include the opening cysteine and the closing phenylalanine or tryptophan. The order of the fields is V gene, J gene, D gene, clone size, CDR3 DNA, CDR3 protein. D genes are given only for firm matches. Size tells how often a clone was seen (once, few, many) or the class of an expanded clone, and some rows leave it out.

>TRBV6-1|TRBJ1-5|TRBD1|many
TGTGCCAGCAGTGTAGGACAGGAAGATCAGCCCCAGCATTTT
CASSVGQEDQPQHF
>TRBV6-5|TRBJ2-1|NA|many
TGTGCCAGCAGATACACCGGGACTGGAATCCAACAGTTCTTC
CASRYTGTGIQQFF
>TRBV4-1|TRBJ2-3|NA|many
TGCGCCAGCAGCCAAGAATCAACAGGAACAGATACGCAGTATTTT
CASSQESTGTDTQYF
>TRBV15|TRBJ1-4|NA|many
TGTGCCACGAGCAGGGGTACTAATGAAAAACTGTTTTTT
CATSRGTNEKLFF
>TRBV7-2|TRBJ1-2|NA|many
TGTGCCAGCAGCTTCGGACCGAGTGATGGCTACACCTTC
CASSFGPSDGYTF
>TRBV2|TRBJ1-5|NA|NA
TGTGCCAGCAGCGCCCCCGGGGGAAGCAATCAGCCCCAGCATTTT
CASSAPGGSNQPQHF
>TRBV5-1|TRBJ2-1|TRBD1|NA
TGCGCCAGCAGCCCTGACCCGGACAGGGGGCTAGTCTATGATCAGTTCTTC
CASSPDPDRGLVYDQFF
>TRBV7-2|TRBJ1-6|TRBD1|many
TGTGCCAGCAGACAAACTACAGGGGCTAATTCACCCCTCCACTTT
CASRQTTGANSPLHF
>TRBV28|TRBJ2-7|TRBD1|many
TGTGCCAGCAGTTCCGCCGGGGACAGAGCCGAGCAGTACTTC
CASSSAGDRAEQYF
>TRBV5-4|TRBJ2-1|TRBD2|many
TGTGCCAGCAGCTTGGATTCGGGAGGGCCGTATGAGCAGTTCTTC
CASSLDSGGPYEQFF
>TRBV7-8|TRBJ1-5|NA|NA
TGTGCCAGCAGCACATTCGACGGTTATAGCAATCAGCCCCAGCATTTT
CASSTFDGYSNQPQHF
>TRBV5-6|TRBJ1-2|NA|NA
TGTGCCAGCAGCTCAGTTAGGGGTTCCTATGGCTACACCTTC
CASSSVRGSYGYTF
>TRBV2|TRBJ2-1|NA|NA
TGTGCCAGCAGGAGACATGGGGGTACAAATGAGCAGTTCTTC
CASRRHGGTNEQFF
>TRBV4-1|TRBJ1-3|NA|NA
TGCGCCAGCAGACTAGGGGTTGGTGTGCAAACCATATATTTT
CASRLGVGVQTIYF
>TRBV29-1|TRBJ2-3|NA|few
TGCAGAGTTGATGACGGGGTTGGGACAGATACGCAGTATTTT
CRVDDGVGTDTQYF
>TRBV6-6|TRBJ2-7|TRBD2|many
TGTGCCAGCAGTACCGGGACTAGCGGCTACGAGCAGTACTTC
CASSTGTSGYEQYF
>TRBV18|TRBJ2-1|NA|many
TGTGCCAGCTCACCCCTCCTGAGCTCCTACAATGAGCAGTTCTTC
CASSPLLSSYNEQFF
>TRBV7-2|TRBJ2-3|NA|many
TGTGCCAGCAGCGATCTGGGGTGGGCAGATACGCAGTATTTT
CASSDLGWADTQYF
>TRBV5-4|TRBJ2-7|TRBD2|NA
TGTGCCAGCAGCTTGGATGCCAGCGGGGTCCGGGAGCAGTACTTC
CASSLDASGVREQYF
>TRBV20-1|TRBJ1-1|NA|NA
TGCAGTGTTTTCTCTAGTACCATGAACACTGAAGCTTTCTTT
CSVFSSTMNTEAFF
>TRBV19|TRBJ1-5|NA|NA
TGTGCCAGTAGTATAGAGGGCGGGTATCAGCCCCAGCATTTT
CASSIEGGYQPQHF
>TRBV28|TRBJ2-1|NA|many
TGTGCCAGCAGTTTAGGTAGAGGGTTTGAGCAGTTCTTC
CASSLGRGFEQFF
>TRBV20-1|TRBJ2-3|NA|NA
TGCAGTGCTAGAGATGAGTTATGGGGTATCGTTGTGGATACGCAGTATTTT
CSARDELWGIVVDTQYF
>TRBV15|TRBJ2-3|TRBD1|many
TGTGCCACCAGCAGAGATCGGGTCAGGGGGTTCGGGACAGATACGCAGTATTTT
CATSRDRVRGFGTDTQYF
>TRBV29-1|TRBJ1-1|NA|NA
TGCAATATTAAGAAGAACACTGAAGCTTTCTTT
CNIKKNTEAFF
>TRBV6-1|TRBJ1-2|TRBD1|many
TGTGCCAGCCGTGGGGACAGGCGTTATGGCTACACCTTC
CASRGDRRYGYTF
>TRBV28|TRBJ2-4|NA|few
TGTGCCAGCAGTTTAGGGGTAAAGGTCCTAGCCAAAAACATTCAGTACTTC
CASSLGVKVLAKNIQYF
>TRBV9|TRBJ2-1|TRBD2|few
TGTGCCAGCAGCGTAGGACTAGCGGGCAGGACCGGAATAAGCTCCTACAATGAGCAGTTCTTC
CASSVGLAGRTGISSYNEQFF
>TRBV7-9|TRBJ2-3|NA|many
TGTGCCAGCAGCTTAGGTGGTACCAGCACAGATACGCAGTATTTT
CASSLGGTSTDTQYF
>TRBV15|TRBJ2-2|TRBD2|NA
TGTGCCACCATCAGAGATCCGGGACTAGCGGGCGGTGAGCTGTTTTTT
CATIRDPGLAGGELFF
>TRBV29-1|TRBJ2-1|NA|many
TGCAGCGTTGCAGAAAATGAGCAGTTCTTC
CSVAENEQFF
>TRBV20-1|TRBJ1-5|NA|many
TGCAGTGCTAGAAAAAGTAACAATCAGCCCCAGCATTTT
CSARKSNNQPQHF